This is a list of T cell receptor beta chains from one sample in a study of CD8 T cells in Susac syndrome. One entry per CDR3 protein results from TCRdb running MiXCR on the immunoSEQ multiplex PCR reads. The sample gives around 170,000 distinct CDR3 sequences, approximately 95% of which show up once; 0.15% to 0.2% is in the top ten. Material for sequencing was CD8+ T cells from PBMCs. These receptor sequences come from a human donor with Susac syndrome. CDR3s include the opening cysteine and the closing phenylalanine or tryptophan. Each record gives: clone size, J gene, V gene, D gene, CDR3 DNA, CDR3 protein. The D gene is left open where the match is weak. A clone size is listed for some rows: how often the clone was seen (once, few, many), or a class if it is expanded.

. TRBJ1-1 TRBV30 TRBD1 TGTGCCTTGACAGGGGCGGGTGAAGCTTTCTTT CALTGAGEAFF
. TRBJ1-1 TRBV29-1 . TGCAGCGGCCGGCAGGGGCTGAACACTGAAGCTTTCTTT CSGRQGLNTEAFF
once TRBJ1-1 TRBV28 . TGTGCCAGCACCAACAAATTATGGGGGAATTCTCTACAAGAAGCTTTCTTT CASTNKLWGNSLQEAFF
. TRBJ2-3 TRBV11-2 TRBD1 TGTGCCAGCAGCTTTATCGGGACAGGGCTCACAGATACGCAGTATTTT CASSFIGTGLTDTQYF
once TRBJ1-2 TRBV7-9 . TGTGCCAGCAGCCAGGGGAACGGCTACACCTTC CASSQGNGYTF
. TRBJ2-1 TRBV5-1 . TGCGCCAGCCGCGGGGGCCCCTACAATGAGCAGTTCTTC CASRGGPYNEQFF
. TRBJ2-1 TRBV4-1 TRBD2 TGCGCCAGCAGCCTCACCAGTAGCGGGAGCAACAATGAGCAGTTCTTC CASSLTSSGSNNEQFF
. TRBJ2-1 TRBV12-3/TRBV12-4 TRBD2 TGTGCCAGCAGTTTGTGGCGGGGGAACAATGAGCAGTTCTTC CASSLWRGNNEQFF
. TRBJ2-1 TRBV12-3/TRBV12-4 TRBD2 TGTGCCAGCAGTACCAGCGGGAGGGCAGGGGAGCAGTTCTTC CASSTSGRAGEQFF
once TRBJ2-7 TRBV7-8 TRBD1 TGTGCCAGCAGCATCGGGACAGACTACGAGCAGTACTTC CASSIGTDYEQYF
. TRBJ2-1 TRBV29-1 . TGCAGCGTTGAAGATGGGTTGGGTACGGTCAATGAGCAGTTCTTC CSVEDGLGTVNEQFF
. TRBJ2-1 TRBV24-1 TRBD2 TGTGCCACCAGTGATTCCCCTCCTAGCGGGAGGGACAATGAGCAGTTCTTC CATSDSPPSGRDNEQFF
once TRBJ2-2 TRBV11-2 . TGTGCCAGCAGCTTACTGACCGCGGCCGGGGAGCTGTTTTTT CASSLLTAAGELFF
. TRBJ2-6 TRBV12-3/TRBV12-4 . TGTGCCACCGGAGGGACTGGGGCCAACGTCCTGACTTTC CATGGTGANVLTF
. TRBJ2-1 TRBV7-9 . TGTGCCAGCAGCTTAGACGTCAATGAGCAGTTCTTC CASSLDVNEQFF
. TRBJ2-3 TRBV11-2 TRBD2 TGTGCCAGCAGCTTAGGGGGCGGGGGGGCCACAGATACGCAGTATTTT CASSLGGGGATDTQYF
. TRBJ1-2 TRBV7-9 TRBD1 TGTGCCAGCAGCCCAGGACAGGTCTATTTAGTAGGTGGCTACACCTTC CASSPGQVYLVGGYTF
. TRBJ2-2 TRBV9 TRBD2 TGTGCCAGCAGCGCCCGGACTAGCGGGAACACCGGGGAGCTGTTTTTT CASSARTSGNTGELFF
. TRBJ2-7 TRBV3-1 TRBD2 TGTGCCAGCAGTATAGCGGGAGGATCCTACGAGCAGTACTTC CASSIAGGSYEQYF
. TRBJ2-1 TRBV7-9 . TGTGCCAGCGTAAGGGTGGGGGATGAGCAGTTCTTC CASVRVGDEQFF
. TRBJ2-7 TRBV7-9 . TGTGCCAGTAGCGTAGAGAACGAGCAGTACTTC CASSVENEQYF
. TRBJ1-1 TRBV9 . TGTGCCAGCAGCAAAACCAGGGATCCGGGCACTGAAGCTTTCTTT CASSKTRDPGTEAFF
. TRBJ2-4 TRBV4-1 TRBD1 TGCGCCAGCAGCCGGGGGACAGGGTCGGACATTCAGTACTTC CASSRGTGSDIQYF
. TRBJ2-7 TRBV14 TRBD2 TGTGCCAGCAGGGGAGCGGGAGGTTACGAGCAGTACTTC CASRGAGGYEQYF
. TRBJ1-1 TRBV20-1 . TGCAGTGCTAGAGTCGGGCCGAACACTGAAGCTTTCTTT CSARVGPNTEAFF
. TRBJ1-5 TRBV11-2 . TGTGCCAGCAGCTTAGATAAATGGGCAGGCGGGCATTTT CASSLDKWAGGHF
. TRBJ2-2 TRBV24-1 TRBD2 TGTGCCACCAGTGATTCGGGACGGGGGGGCGGCGCCGGGGAGCTGTTTTTT CATSDSGRGGGAGELFF
. TRBJ1-5 TRBV27 . TGTGCCAGCAGTTTATCTGGTCCTCCCGTGGAGCCCCAGCATTTT CASSLSGPPVEPQHF
. TRBJ1-4 TRBV12-3/TRBV12-4 . TGTGCCAGCAGACAGCGTCCCTCAGGGGATGGGGATGAAAAACTGTTTTTT CASRQRPSGDGDEKLFF
. TRBJ2-2 TRBV7-3 TRBD2 TGTGCCAGCAGCCGTGGACTAGCGGTTGGAACCGGGGAGCTGTTTTTT CASSRGLAVGTGELFF
. TRBJ2-7 TRBV7-9 . TGTGCCAGCAGCTTAGAAACAGTCGTCGAGCAGTACTTC CASSLETVVEQYF
. TRBJ1-4 TRBV7-9 . TGTGCCAGCAGCTTTCAGCAGGCTAATGAAAAACTGTTTTTT CASSFQQANEKLFF
. TRBJ2-7 TRBV5-4 . TGTGCCAGCAGCTTGGGGCCCGTCTCAGGGGGGGTCTACGAGCAGTACTTC CASSLGPVSGGVYEQYF
. TRBJ1-1 TRBV5-1 . TGCGCCAGCAGCCCTGACGGGGGGAGAGCTGAAGCTTTCTTT CASSPDGGRAEAFF
once TRBJ2-1 TRBV20-1 . TGCAGTGCTAGAGAGAAGTACAATGAGCAGTTCTTC CSAREKYNEQFF
. TRBJ2-5 TRBV13 . TGTGCCAGCAGCTCCCCCACAAACAGGAGGCTTGGGGAGACCCAGTACTTC CASSSPTNRRLGETQYF
. TRBJ2-7 TRBV11-2 . TGTGCCAGCAGCCAAGCGGACAGTCCGGGGGAGCAGTACTTC CASSQADSPGEQYF
. TRBJ2-7 TRBV20-1 TRBD1 TGCAGTGCTAACGAGGGACAGCTGTCCTACGAGCAGTACTTC CSANEGQLSYEQYF